Listed here are 22 T cell receptor beta chains from one sample, sequenced in a study of blood T cell repertoires in COVID-19. The assay was immunoSEQ multiplex PCR, and TCRdb's table has in-frame clones only and misses some. The sample lists 150,000 to 180,000 clones; over 75% were seen once. What was sequenced was peripheral blood. The receptors were sampled from a man between 60 and 75 years old with COVID-19, enrolled during active disease.

V is TRBV6-5 and J is TRBJ2-2; unclear D gene. This CDR3 contains 12 residues. Looked up from germline, CDR1 is MNHEY and CDR2 is SVGAGI. Trimming left V 5 bases short and J 5 bases short, with 6 bases between. The CDR3 DNA follows: TGTGCCAGCAGTCTCTCTACCGGGGAGCTGTTTTTT. It translates to CASSLSTGELFF.

This clone was observed once. This chain joins TRBV5-5 and TRBJ2-5; no firm D call. Germline CDR1 SGHKS, CDR2 YYEKEE (reference sequence). The germline V and J ends were trimmed by 2 bases and 3 bases, with 14 bases remaining between them. The CDR3 totals 15 residues. The CDR3 reads CASSFGQKREETQYF. The CDR3 DNA is TGTGCCAGCAGCTTTGGGCAGAAAAGAGAAGAGACCCAGTACTTC.

The chain links TRBV9 to TRBJ2-7, with D unresolved. Trimming removed 0 bases from V and 0 bases from J, with 7 bases in between. The germline V gene encodes CDR1 SGDLS and CDR2 YYNGEE. The CDR3 covers 14 residues. CDR3 loop: CASSVGVNSYEQYF. For the CDR3, the DNA is TGTGCCAGCAGCGTAGGCGTAAACTCCTACGAGCAGTACTTC.

The chain has TRBV11-2 and TRBJ1-2; the D is unclear. The length of the CDR3 is 14 residues. Germline V lookup: CDR1 SGHAT, CDR2 FQNNGV. The V gene lost 1 base and the J gene lost 1 base, with 7 bases spanning the gap. CDR3 sequence (DNA): TGTGCCAGCAGCTTAGCAGATATTAACTATGGCTACACCTTC. It yields the protein CASSLADINYGYTF.

This chain connects TRBV11-1 to TRBJ1-2; D is perhaps TRBD1 (6 bases). Trimming took off 3 bases at V and 2 bases at J, with 7 bases between the two ends. Germline V gene lookup returns CDR1 SGHAT and CDR2 FQDESV (reference sequence). CDR3 length: 13 amino acids. CDR3 sequence reads: CASSLGANYGYTF. As DNA, the CDR3 is TGTGCCAGCAGCTTGGGGGCGAACTATGGCTACACCTTC.

The chain carries TRBV7-2 and TRBJ2-1; 7 positions agree with TRBD2. Losses at the gene ends were 7 bases for V and 4 bases for J; bases not matched to a gene: 13. This CDR3 comprises 16 residues. Germline-derived CDR1 and CDR2 are SGHTA and FQGNSA. The CDR3 nucleotides read TGTGCCAGCATCCCTCCCCCTAGCGGAAGATACAATGAGCAGTTCTTC. The encoded protein is CASIPPPSGRYNEQFF.

The J gene is TRBJ1-4, the V gene TRBV2, with 11 bases that match TRBD1. J gave up 8 bases and V 5 bases, and 10 bases lay outside the gene matches. The CDR3 covers 16 residues. The V gene's germline CDR1 is SNHLY and CDR2 FYNNEI. The CDR3 protein is CASSFGTGGAAEKLFF. CDR3 nucleotides: TGTGCCAGCAGTTTTGGGACAGGGGGAGCGGCGGAAAAACTGTTTTTT.

This clone came up a few times. The rearrangement joins TRBV28 to TRBJ2-7; maybe TRBD1 (6 bases). Germline V gene lookup returns CDR1 MDHEN and CDR2 SYDVKM. The CDR3 contains 15 residues. V shed 5 bases and J shed 7 bases, with 21 bases lying between them. DNA of the CDR3: TGTGCCAGCAGTCGTACAGGGCGGGTCGGGAAAGAGCAGTACTTC. This codes for CASSRTGRVGKEQYF. The entire variable domain, with the rest obtained from reference TRBV28 and TRBJ2-7, is as follows: DVKVTQSSRYLVKRTGEKVFLECVQDMDHENMFWYRQDPGLGLRLIYFSYDVKMKEKGDIPEGYSVSREKKERFSLILESASTNQTSMYLCASSRTGRVGKEQYFGPGTRLTVT.

There are a few counts of this clone. The chain employs TRBV3-1 (or the pseudogene TRBV3-2) and TRBJ1-2; D not resolved. Germline assignment: CDR1 LGHDT and CDR2 YNNKEL (reference sequence). V shed 2 bases and J shed 1 base, with 8 bases lying between them. The length of the CDR3 is 14 residues. Here the CDR3 reads CASSQMAGNYGYTF. CDR3 nucleotides: TGTGCCAGCAGCCAAATGGCGGGTAACTATGGCTACACCTTC.

The V call is TRBV18, the J call TRBJ1-5; 9 bases are shared with TRBD1. This CDR3 has 17 residues. The junction had 9 bases not matched to a gene; V was cut back by 6 bases and J by 0 bases. Germline V gene lookup returns CDR1 KGHSH and CDR2 LQKENI. This CDR3 is CASSRDRAFYSNQPQHF. Written as DNA, the CDR3 is TGTGCCAGCTCTCGGGACAGGGCCTTCTATAGCAATCAGCCCCAGCATTTT.

J is TRBJ2-2 and V is TRBV5-1; 9 positions agree with TRBD2. Germline CDR1 and CDR2: SGHRS and YFSETQ. V lost 1 base, J lost 1 base, and 2 bases stayed unmatched. The CDR3 runs 16 residues. The CDR3 DNA reads TGCGCCAGCAGCTTGAGTAGCGGGGGGAACACCGGGGAGCTGTTTTTT. Protein: CASSLSSGGNTGELFF.

This chain uses TRBV7-2 with TRBJ2-1; 11 bases line up with TRBD1. The CDR3 totals 18 residues. V dropped 6 bases and J dropped 0; count of bases not matched to a gene: 10. Germline V gene sequence: CDR1 SGHTA, CDR2 FQGNSA. CDR3 nucleotides: TGTGCCAGCAGTTTCGCCGGAGGACAGGGGGCCTCCTACAATGAGCAGTTCTTC. As protein: CASSFAGGQGASYNEQFF.

The chain joins TRBV3-1 (or the pseudogene TRBV3-2) to TRBJ2-1, with 9 bases aligning to TRBD2. The CDR3 has 17 residues. Trimming at V came to 4 bases and at J to 2 bases, leaving 9 bases not matched to a gene. The V gene's germline CDR1 is LGHDT and CDR2 YNNKEL (reference sequence). Here the CDR3 reads CASSPTWASGAYNEQFF. Here the CDR3 DNA reads TGTGCCAGCAGCCCGACCTGGGCTAGCGGGGCCTACAATGAGCAGTTCTTC.

V and J are TRBV5-4 and TRBJ1-1, with a tentative D call TRBD1 (5 bases). The CDR3 contains 15 residues. Germline V gives CDR1 SGHNT, CDR2 YYREEE (reference sequence). V was pared by 0 bases and J by 7 bases, with 16 bases between. The CDR3 DNA reads as TGTGCCAGCAGCTTGGGGGGGGTCCGGGAGTTTGAAGCTTTCTTT. Translating it yields CASSLGGVREFEAFF. The full variable domain, with the rest looked up from reference TRBV5-4 and TRBJ1-1, is ETGVTQSPTHLIKTRGQQVTLRCSSQSGHNTVSWYQQALGQGPQFIFQYYREEENGRGNFPPRFSGLQFPNYSSELNVNALELDDSALYLCASSLGGVREFEAFFGQGTRLTVV.

This clone was seen just once. This chain uses TRBV19 with TRBJ2-3; D is possibly TRBD1 (6 bases). The CDR3 length is 17 residues. V shed 5 bases and J shed 1 base, with 19 bases lying between them. Germline V gene lookup returns CDR1 LNHDA and CDR2 SQIVND (reference sequence). In DNA, the CDR3 is TGTGCCAGTAGTGGGAAGATCAGGGGTCGAGGCACAGATACGCAGTATTTT. Amino acid sequence: CASSGKIRGRGTDTQYF.

This clone was picked up a small number of times. This chain links TRBV7-3 with TRBJ2-3; 7 bases align to TRBD2. The CDR3 has 15 amino acids. J was trimmed by 3 bases and V by 2 bases; bases with no gene match: 5. Germline CDR1 reads SGHTA; CDR2 reads FQGTGA. CDR3 in DNA: TGTGCCAGCAGCTTACGGCGGGAGCCGACAGATACGCAGTATTTT. It yields the protein CASSLRREPTDTQYF.

The chain has TRBV5-1 and TRBJ1-6, with D uncertain. This CDR3 has 17 residues. V lost 5 bases to trimming and J lost 11 bases, with 26 bases between them. Germline V gives CDR1 SGHRS, CDR2 YFSETQ. The CDR3 region is CASREYPLVGIPPPLHF. The CDR3, as DNA: TGCGCCAGCAGAGAATACCCACTAGTGGGGATCCCTCCACCCCTCCACTTT.

The chain combines TRBV19 with TRBJ1-5, with D perhaps TRBD1 (5 bases). CDR3 length equals 16 residues. The germline V and J ends were trimmed by 4 bases and 1 base, with 14 bases remaining between them. CDR1 is LNHDA, CDR2 SQIVND, per germline (reference sequence). CDR3 coding DNA: TGTGCCAGTAGTACATGGACGGGGGGGAGCAATCAGCCCCAGCATTTT. Its translation: CASSTWTGGSNQPQHF.

This sequence joins TRBV7-9 and TRBJ2-7; D uncertain. Per the germline V gene, CDR1 is SEHNR and CDR2 is FQNEAQ (reference sequence). Trimming stripped 1 base from V and 3 bases from J, with 10 bases between. This CDR3 contains 14 residues. The CDR3 spells CASSLEPGRYEQYF. For the CDR3, the DNA is TGTGCCAGCAGCTTAGAACCAGGTCGCTACGAGCAGTACTTC.

V gene TRBV19 combines with J gene TRBJ1-1; D is unresolved. Germline CDR1 and CDR2: LNHDA and SQIVND (reference sequence). The CDR3 length is 14 residues. V dropped 1 base and J dropped 1 base, with 7 bases sitting between them. The CDR3 loop reads CASSIGSGNTEAFF. The DNA of the CDR3 is TGTGCCAGTAGTATAGGGAGCGGGAACACTGAAGCTTTCTTT. The whole variable domain, remainder taken from reference TRBV19 and TRBJ1-1, is DGGITQSPKYLFRKEGQNVTLSCEQNLNHDAMYWYRQDPGQGLRLIYYSQIVNDFQKGDIAEGYSVSREKKESFPLTVTSAQKNPTAFYLCASSIGSGNTEAFFGQGTRLTVV.

This chain joins TRBV7-8 and TRBJ1-2; 8 bases are shared with TRBD1. The V segment lost 3 bases and the J segment 4 bases; nucleotides outside the gene matches: 13. Germline V gene data show CDR1 as SGHVS and CDR2 as FQNEAQ. The CDR3 contains 17 residues. Here the CDR3 DNA reads TGTGCCAGCAGCTTCCCGCCAAGGACAGGGTCTTCCTATGGCTACACCTTC. Protein: CASSFPPRTGSSYGYTF. Full variable domain (missing parts from reference TRBV7-8 and TRBJ1-2): GAGVSQSPRYKVAKRGQDVALRCDPISGHVSLFWYQQALGQGPEFLTYFQNEAQLDKSGLPSDRFFAERPEGSVSTLKIQRTQQEDSAVYLCASSFPPRTGSSYGYTFGSGTRLTVV.

The J gene is TRBJ1-3, the V gene TRBV7-2, with TRBD1 matching 9 bases. In germline, CDR1 is SGHTA, CDR2 FQGNSA. The V and J ends lost 5 bases and 1 base, in that order; junction bases with no gene match: 6. CDR3 size: 16 residues. The DNA of the CDR3 is TGTGCCAGCAGCACTTGGACAGGGGCGTCTGGAAACACCATATATTTT. It yields the protein CASSTWTGASGNTIYF.